This T cell receptor (beta chain) was observed in a study of T cell responses to AZD1222 COVID-19 vaccine. Notes on the study in general: Donors in the cohort were predominantly white British and more often female, and clonal diversity was possibly underestimated. Baseline antibody screening turned up just six seropositive AZD1222 recipients.

Comments on this clone: Its antigen remains unidentified.

Sequencing was performed with immunoSEQ multiplex PCR; in TCRdb, only in-frame clones are kept and a portion is missing. The repertoire has 180,000 or so clones, 88% of them found once; the top ten carry roughly 27%. The receptor was derived from an adult who received the AZD1222 COVID-19 vaccine. Sequences were derived from peripheral blood, sampled 28 days after the second AZD1222 dose.

The CDR3 DNA is TGTGCCAGCAGCTTAGGGGCAGGCTCTGGAAACACCATATATTTT. This translates into CASSLGAGSGNTIYF. This chain links TRBV7-6 with TRBJ1-3; D uncertain. The germline gives CDR1 SGHVS, CDR2 FNYEAQ. V lost 1 base and J lost 0, with 7 bases in between. The CDR3 sequence is 15 residues long.